The 10 T cell receptor beta chains in this list originate from one sample, sequenced in a study of PD-1 blockade in mismatch repair-deficient tumors. The method was immunoSEQ multiplex PCR; TCRdb's version includes in-frame clones alone and lacks a portion of them. The sample lists over 100,000 clones; about 80% were seen once. The sequencing used peripheral blood, collected about 60 weeks after starting pembrolizumab. These receptors were obtained from an adult with mismatch repair-deficient cancer.

DNA of the CDR3: TGCGCCAGCAGGGAGGGGGCAATCACCGGGGAGCTGTTTTTT. This codes for CASREGAITGELFF. The V gene is TRBV10-2, the J gene TRBJ2-2, with D possibly being TRBD1 (7 bases). This CDR3 is built from 14 residues. Trimming stripped 6 bases from V and 4 bases from J, with 12 bases between. From germline, CDR1 is WSHSY and CDR2 SAAADI.

With respect to this clone: This CDR3 is also generated by other DNA sequences in the sample. V and J are TRBV5-1 and TRBJ1-1; D perhaps matches TRBD1 (5 bases). The CDR3 extends over 14 amino acids. Germline V lookup: CDR1 SGHRS, CDR2 YFSETQ. Trimming stripped 4 bases from V and 1 base from J, with 11 bases between. The DNA of the CDR3 is TGCGCCAGCAGCGCCGGGACGGGGAACACTGAAGCTTTCTTT. It specifies CASSAGTGNTEAFF.

A word on this clone: The same CDR3 arises from other DNA sequences in this sample as well. V is TRBV6-6 and J is TRBJ2-1; D gene unclear. V lost 5 bases and J 4 bases, leaving 3 bases between the germline ends. In germline, CDR1 is MNHNY, CDR2 SVGAGI (reference sequence). The CDR3 is 11 residues long. The CDR3 region has the DNA TGTGCCAGCAGTCAGTACAATGAGCAGTTCTTC. Translation gives CASSQYNEQFF.

This chain joins TRBV4-1 and TRBJ1-2; no reliable D call. Trimming shortened V by 1 base and J by 0 bases, and 9 bases separated the two germline ends. Germline V lookup: CDR1 MGHRA, CDR2 YSYEKL. The CDR3 length is 15 residues. CDR3 amino acids: CASSQVTATNYGYTF. CDR3 bases: TGCGCCAGCAGCCAAGTAACAGCGACTAACTATGGCTACACCTTC.

The DNA of the CDR3 is TGTGCCAGCAGTTTTAATATTGGGAATCCGGGTGGCTACACCTTC. Its translation: CASSFNIGNPGGYTF. The chain uses TRBV6-5 and TRBJ1-2; D not certain. The V gene's germline CDR1 is MNHEY and CDR2 SVGAGI. Trimming left V 4 bases short and J 7 bases short, with 19 bases between. The CDR3 covers 15 residues.

The chain links TRBV5-6 to TRBJ2-1; 7 bases match TRBD1. The length of the CDR3 is 16 residues. Germline CDR1 SGHDT, CDR2 YYEEEE. Trimming took 1 base from V and 2 from J; bases not matched to a gene: 6. CDR3 sequence reads: CASSLTLDRTYNEQFF. CDR3 DNA: TGTGCCAGCAGCTTGACTCTGGACAGGACCTACAATGAGCAGTTCTTC.

The chain couples TRBV6-5 to TRBJ1-2, with D maybe TRBD1 (6 bases). Germline V CDR1 and CDR2: MNHEY, SVGAGI. The CDR3 sequence is 14 residues long. Trimming shortened V by 2 bases and J by 8 bases, and 15 bases separated the two germline ends. The CDR3, as DNA: TGTGCCAGCAGTTACGGCGACAGGCTTGGGGGCTACACCTTC. It yields the protein CASSYGDRLGGYTF.

The chain links TRBV21-1 to TRBJ2-6; TRBD2, the table's D call, lacks a check against the DNA. TRBV21-1 is noted as a pseudogene. The CDR3 totals 21 residues. As DNA, the CDR3 is TGTGCCAGCAGCAAAGCGCGGGCAGGTGAAGGCCTGCACTCTGGGGCCAACGTCCTGACTTTC. Translated, it gives CASSKARAGEGLHSGANVLTF.

The CDR3 here is CASNPGGTGELFF. In nucleotides, the CDR3 is TGTGCCAGCAATCCAGGGGGGACCGGGGAGCTGTTTTTT. The chain carries TRBV6-5 and TRBJ2-2, with D possibly being TRBD1 (7 bases). V shed 7 bases and J shed 5 bases, with 11 bases lying between them. The CDR3 spans 13 residues. Germline V CDR1 and CDR2: MNHEY, SVGAGI.

The rearrangement links TRBV7-2 to TRBJ1-2, with 7 bases lining up with TRBD1. The CDR3 consists of 16 residues. The ends lost 0 bases at V and 3 bases at J; junction bases unmatched: 7. Germline V lookup: CDR1 SGHTA, CDR2 FQGNSA. The CDR3 nucleotides are TGTGCCAGCAGCTTAGCCCCGGGACAGAGGGACTATGGCTACACCTTC. It encodes CASSLAPGQRDYGYTF.